This T cell receptor (beta chain) was identified during a study of cytomegalovirus exposure and HLA in healthy donors (dated by TCRdb to 2016 to 2017). Regarding the study in general: In an earlier analysis of some 550 of the donors, approximately 260 Gb of sequence data and some 100 million unique TCR beta sequences from roughly 180 million T cells were reported. To predict cytomegalovirus infection status, the study brought together high-throughput TCR immunosequencing, statistical association of individual TCRs with disease status, and machine learning. To decide whether each TCR beta V gene segment behaved as functional or pseudogenic, an earlier analysis of approximately 600 of the donors relied on high-throughput TCR beta sequencing. Alongside the repertoire data, information on donor age, sex, ethnicity and CMV serostatus was compiled. The number of donors typed differed by locus, with about 629-630 for A, B, C, DRB1 and DQB1, more than 500 for DQA1, about 610 for DPA1, and under 490 for DPB1. Approximately 300 gigabases of sequencing data and roughly 81 million unique TCR sequences made up an early release that covered about 640 HLA-typed donors. Among the roughly 430 genotyped donors, around 79% belonged to the genetic ancestry cluster associated with self-reported Caucasian donors. All discovery cohort repertoires had been generated using a single sequencing platform. HLA typing included class I and class II loci at four-digit resolution. To study patterns of TCR occurrence, a later analysis re-analyzed previously published TCR beta repertoires from more than 550 donors and added high-resolution HLA genotyping. Roughly five DR-DQ haplotypes were treated as single units for association and clustering because of strong linkage in the cohort. The aim of the study was to test whether cataloging public T cell receptors could identify signatures of past pathogen exposure. The study profiled the T cell repertoires of more than 500 subjects by immunosequencing and related them to cytomegalovirus serostatus. Across under 500 genotyped donors of the cohort, an average of about 240,000 unique TCR beta nucleotide sequences per donor were sequenced, and around 19% of those sequences were non-productive. A later genetic analysis took genome-wide SNP genotypes for about 55% of the 666 donors and used that subset as a discovery cohort. Rather than drawing on any new phenotypic data, the later analysis identified candidate immune exposures from TCR beta sequences and the way those sequences occurred across donors. In addition to the first cohort of roughly 670 subjects, a separate validation cohort of approximately 110 different subjects was used. General findings and caveats noted by the study authors: Approximately 18 rarely observed V segments, including chromosome 9 orphons, were excluded from the earlier analysis of approximately 500 of the donors because counts were too low. According to a later genetic analysis, donors in an Asian-associated ancestry cluster had fewer N-insertions in productive TCRs than the approximately 630-donor mean. A later analysis found that HLA-associated TCR beta chains were more clonally expanded and had lower generation probabilities than equally common non-associated chains. A further reported finding was that TCR beta sequences accurately predicted the HLA-A and HLA-B alleles for most subjects in the first cohort. Specific HLA alleles were associated with over 15,000 TCR beta sequences at a false discovery rate of 0.05 in a later analysis. In a later analysis, most CMV-associated TCR beta chains were found to appear HLA-restricted, with HLA associations seemingly driven largely by CMV exposure. HLA typing was unavailable for some donors at each locus, so association tests used only the typed subset. The classifier was reported to diagnose cytomegalovirus status with high specificity and sensitivity in both the original cohort and the validation cohort. A cluster of highly shared sequence variants was judged likely to be a technical artifact of the sequencing pipeline. Immune exposure information for the cohort was limited to CMV serostatus. According to a later analysis, parvovirus B19, influenza, CMV and Epstein-Barr virus appeared linked to several top co-occurrence clusters. Linkage disequilibrium might explain the correlated functional status among segregating V segments, but an unknown experimental factor could not be excluded. Presence/absence analyses assumed roughly uniform sequencing depth across donors, an assumption that may not hold. Assigning TCR associations to individual alleles was difficult when HLA alleles, especially DR and DQ, strongly co-occurred. In an earlier analysis of approximately 600 of the donors, most TCR beta V segments were observed in productive rearrangements about 87% or about 30% of the time, broadly matching IMGT annotations. Only TCR beta chains were sequenced in this cohort, and the absence of alpha or paired-chain data limited detectable features. In a later analysis, TCR association rates were found to vary across HLA loci, with the most associated TCRs seen for DRB1 alleles and the fewest for HLA-C alleles. The authors suggested that the approach could potentially be generalized to other disease states and immunological phenotypes. Across donors, most TCR sequences were observed very rarely, whereas some public TCRs were present in many individuals. A few of the identified cytomegalovirus-associated TCR beta chains were confirmed in vitro to be specific for cytomegalovirus antigens. An association between a missense DCLRE1C variant and V-gene and J-gene trimming of TCR beta chains was found in a later genetic analysis and replicated in an independent cohort. Some IMGT-functional V segments, including TRBV6-2 and TRBV6-3, could not be distinguished by the 87-base-pair reads and were therefore excluded. In the study, around 150 TCR beta chains were listed as associated with cytomegalovirus.

Library method: the immunoSEQ multiplex PCR assay. The multiplex PCR relied on a mix of 60 forward primers for TCR Vbeta segments and 13 reverse primers for TCR Jbeta segments. A multiplex PCR assay on genomic DNA amplified the CDR3 region of rearranged TCR beta genes. On the Illumina HiSeq System, the amplified TCR beta libraries were sequenced as 87-base-pair reads. Concerning the study's data processing: In a later analysis, some 80 million unique TCR beta chains were counted across the 500 to 700 repertoires, and roughly 11 million of these chains were shared by at least two donors. A nearest-neighbor algorithm error-corrected the raw reads and collapsed the reads into unique sequences, merging closely related sequences to remove PCR and sequencing errors. CDR3 sequences were aligned to IMGT reference sequences to assign V, D and J gene segments. For a sequence to be retained, at least a six-nucleotide match to both a V gene segment and a J gene segment was required. A rearrangement was called productive if the CDR3 had no stop codons and remained in frame with V and J, and every other rearrangement was called non-productive. Following IMGT convention, CDR3 was defined as the stretch from the second conserved V-encoded cysteine up to the conserved J-encoded phenylalanine. The earlier analysis of around 640 of the donors excluded sequences that lacked an unambiguous match to a single V gene segment. An earlier analysis of several hundred of the donors classified V segments as functional when productive rearrangements were above 56.7% and as segregating when the standard deviation between donors was above 5%. A statistical classification framework was built for diagnosing cytomegalovirus status from the catalog of TCR beta chain sequences. A later analysis assigned V and J genes by comparing TCR nucleotide sequences with IMGT/GENE-DB human TR gene sequences. In a later analysis, CDR3 sequences and most-parsimonious VDJ recombination scenarios were assigned using the TCRdist pipeline. In a later analysis, each TCR beta chain was defined by its CDR3 amino acid sequence together with its V-gene family, and reads without a unique V-gene family were excluded. In a later analysis, 500 to 650 highly shared, low-generation-probability nucleotide sequences were removed to address suspected cross-contamination and a sequencing artifact. For each public chain, a later analysis derived a clonal expansion index from normalized ranks of inferred template counts within each repertoire. In a later analysis, generation probabilities were computed using a VDJ recombination model fitted to out-of-frame rearrangements, and the results were checked against IGoR. Hypergeometric tests were used in a later analysis to score TCR-TCR, TCR-HLA and TCR-CMV co-occurrence, with a repertoire-size bias correction applied to the TCR pairs. A later analysis estimated false discovery rates by permuting HLA or CMV assignments 20 times. In a later analysis, co-occurring TCRs were grouped using DBSCAN, and TCRdist sequence similarity was added for clustering within HLA-allele-positive subsets. For co-occurrence clustering, repertoires with fewer than 30,000 or more than 120,000 public chains were excluded, along with roughly five repertoires with anomalous nucleotide sharing. TCRdb's version of the immuneACCESS table is confined to in-frame rearrangements and falls short of the full clone set. An unresolved V gene accounts for under half of the shortfall where checked; the remainder is of unknown origin. V and J calls and clone size follow that table, whereas D and trimming were derived from the DNA. The sample profile shows more than 150,000 clones; about 90% of them were found once. Over 0.2% of the sample is held by the ten biggest clonotypes.

In total, about 650 healthy bone marrow donors made up the cohort. All cohort members were sampled while nominally healthy, although unrecorded immune exposures were likely present. The donor was CMV seronegative and belonged to the group of over 300 seronegative cohort members. Every donor gave a peripheral blood sample, and the peripheral blood mononuclear cells from that sample were used for TCR beta sequencing. The Qiagen DNeasy Blood Extraction Kit was used to extract genomic DNA from the blood cell samples. As regards this clone: No cognate antigen has been identified for it. Per-nucleotide qualities are absent, and no much larger clonotype sits a single base away.

Trimming costs V 3 bases and J 5 bases, and their ends lie 19 bases apart. Reading the germline V gene (reference sequence) gives CDR1 MNHEY and CDR2 SMNVEV. Reading from cysteine to phenylalanine, the CDR3 counts 16 amino acids. Here the CDR3 DNA is all that survives: 48 bases in frame from base 1. This sequence uses TRBV27 and TRBJ1-2; a weak D assignment points to TRBD1 (6 bases agree). The source material was PBMCs. The clonotype comes from a girl younger than two in good health and CMV-seronegative. The sequenced DNA: TGTGCCAGCAGTTTCTCCACTCTAACTCAGGGGTATGGCTACACCTTC. Its protein is CASSFSTLTQGYGYTF.